A single sample gave rise to the 22 T cell receptor beta chains below, sequenced in a study of technical replicates of blood from a few donors. The method was immunoSEQ multiplex PCR; TCRdb's version includes in-frame clones alone and lacks a portion of them. The data hold tens of thousands of clones, with just under 95% observed a single time. Sequenced: T cells isolated from PBMCs. The receptors originated from a human donor in good health.

This chain links TRBV9 with TRBJ1-1; D might be TRBD1 (5 bases). The CDR3 is 16 residues long. V lost 0 bases and J lost 3, with 15 bases in between. CDR1 and CDR2 from the germline V gene are SGDLS and YYNGEE. The CDR3 sequence: CASSVVSAGVYTEAFF. In DNA, the CDR3 is TGTGCCAGCAGCGTAGTATCCGCGGGGGTCTACACTGAAGCTTTCTTT.

The chain links TRBV7-7 to TRBJ2-5, with D possibly TRBD1 on 6 matching bases. Germline CDR1 SSHAT, CDR2 FNYEAQ (reference sequence). V was pared by 5 bases and J by 2 bases, with 12 bases between. This CDR3 spans 14 amino acids. CDR3 DNA: TGTGCCAGCAGCCTGGACAGCGTACAAGAGACCCAGTACTTC. Amino acid sequence: CASSLDSVQETQYF. Supplemented by reference TRBV7-7 and TRBJ2-5, the full variable domain reads GAGVSQSPRYKVTKRGQDVTLRCDPISSHATLYWYQQALGQGPEFLTYFNYEAQPDKSGLPSDRFSAERPEGSISTLTIQRTEQRDSAMYRCASSLDSVQETQYFGPGTRLLVL.

The genes are TRBV10-3 and TRBJ1-6, with 8 nucleotides matching TRBD1. The CDR3 contains 16 residues. Germline-derived CDR1 and CDR2 are ENHRY and SYGVKD. Trimming took 0 bases from V and 6 from J; bases not matched to a gene: 4. The CDR3 sequence: CAISESTGGGNSPLHF. Written as DNA, the CDR3 is TGTGCCATCAGTGAGTCTACAGGGGGAGGTAATTCACCCCTCCACTTT.

The chain carries TRBV28 and TRBJ1-1; 7 nucleotides agree with TRBD1. The CDR3 length is 14 residues. After removal of 4 bases from V and 7 bases from J, the junction contained 9 bases not matched to a gene. CDR1 MDHEN and CDR2 SYDVKM come from the germline V gene. The CDR3 protein is CASSSQGSRGEAFF. CDR3 sequence (DNA): TGTGCCAGCAGTTCACAGGGGAGTCGGGGTGAAGCTTTCTTT.

V is TRBV28 and J is TRBJ1-5, with D perhaps matching TRBD1 (6 bases). V was pared by 6 bases and J by 2 bases, with 14 bases between. This CDR3 is 15 amino acids long. The germline V gene has CDR1 MDHEN and CDR2 SYDVKM. CDR3 nucleotide sequence: TGTGCCAGCAGGACAGGAAAAATAGGCAATCAGCCCCAGCATTTT. Translated, it gives CASRTGKIGNQPQHF.

The chain has TRBV28 and TRBJ1-1; D is ambiguous. CDR3 length: 14 amino acids. The germline V gene encodes CDR1 MDHEN and CDR2 SYDVKM. V was trimmed by 5 bases and J by 1 base, leaving 11 bases between them. In DNA, the CDR3 is TGTGCCAGCAGTCCCTGGCGGGCGAACACTGAAGCTTTCTTT. It translates to CASSPWRANTEAFF. Together with reference TRBV28 and TRBJ1-1, the CDR3 gives the full variable domain: DVKVTQSSRYLVKRTGEKVFLECVQDMDHENMFWYRQDPGLGLRLIYFSYDVKMKEKGDIPEGYSVSREKKERFSLILESASTNQTSMYLCASSPWRANTEAFFGQGTRLTVV.

J is TRBJ1-5 and V is TRBV25-1, with D perhaps TRBD1 (6 bases). This CDR3 spans 16 amino acids. Between the trimmed V and J ends, which lost 0 bases and 6 bases, there was a span of 15 bases. CDR1 MGHDK and CDR2 SYGVNS come from the germline V gene. The CDR3 DNA follows: TGTGCCAGCAGTGAATATAGCGAGGGGGTTTTTCAGCCCCAGCATTTT. Its translation: CASSEYSEGVFQPQHF.

The chain links TRBV5-4 to TRBJ2-7; 8 bases line up with TRBD2. With V trimmed by 2 bases and J by 3 bases, 4 bases remained unmatched. The CDR3 is 14 amino acids. Germline lookup yields CDR1 SGHNT and CDR2 YYREEE (reference sequence). The CDR3 loop is CASSFGTRIYEQYF. In DNA, the CDR3 is TGTGCCAGCAGCTTTGGGACTAGAATCTACGAGCAGTACTTC.

This sequence joins TRBV6-5 and TRBJ1-2; 7 nucleotides align to TRBD1. Germline V gene sequence: CDR1 MNHEY, CDR2 SVGAGI. CDR3 length: 14 residues. The ends lost 5 bases at V and 4 bases at J; junction bases unmatched: 7. CDR3 coding DNA: TGTGCCAGCAGTCGACAGGGAGTTCTCTATGGCTACACCTTC. Its translation is CASSRQGVLYGYTF.

The V call is TRBV4-1, the J call TRBJ1-4; no clear D. CDR3 length: 17 amino acids. Trimming took off 4 bases at V and 0 bases at J, with 15 bases between the two ends. Germline lookup yields CDR1 MGHRA and CDR2 YSYEKL. The chain's CDR3 is CASSRFLAVATNEKLFF. DNA for the CDR3: TGCGCCAGCAGCCGGTTTCTAGCTGTGGCAACTAATGAAAAACTGTTTTTT.

This clone was observed a handful of times. This rearrangement joins TRBV29-1 to TRBJ1-1; TRBD1 matches at 8 bases. The germline V gene has CDR1 SQVTM and CDR2 ANQGSEA. The CDR3 runs 14 residues. The trim removed 8 bases at V and 5 bases at J, leaving 13 bases unmatched. CDR3 sequence (DNA): TGCAGCTCCCGCGCCCGGACAGGGATGACTGAAGCTTTCTTT. This sequence encodes CSSRARTGMTEAFF. Using reference TRBV29-1 and TRBJ1-1 for the parts outside the CDR3, the full variable domain is SAVISQKPSRDICQRGTSLTIQCQVDSQVTMMFWYRQQPGQSLTLIATANQGSEATYESGFVIDKFPISRPNLTFSTLTVSNMSPEDSSIYLCSSRARTGMTEAFFGQGTRLTVV.

The chain's CDR3 is CATGKAGASYEQYF. The CDR3 bases are TGTGCCACCGGAAAAGCGGGAGCCTCCTACGAGCAGTACTTC. The genes are TRBV15 and TRBJ2-7; 8 positions agree with TRBD2. V shed 8 bases and J 0 bases; nucleotides not matched to a gene: 6. The CDR3 totals 14 residues. Germline V lookup: CDR1 LNHNV, CDR2 YYDKDF (reference sequence).

J is TRBJ1-4 and V is TRBV19; 8 bases fit TRBD1. Germline CDR1 and CDR2: LNHDA and SQIVND (reference sequence). The CDR3 runs 14 residues. With V trimmed by 4 bases and J by 6 bases, 4 bases remained unmatched. Written as DNA, the CDR3 is TGTGCCAGTAGTACGACAGGGGAAGATGAAAAACTGTTTTTT. This codes for CASSTTGEDEKLFF.

Only one count was recorded for this clone. V usage is TRBV27 and J usage is TRBJ1-2; 7 bases agree with TRBD1. This CDR3 comprises 16 residues. V lost 1 base and J lost 6; bases outside the gene matches: 11. The germline CDR1 and CDR2 sequences are MNHEY and SMNVEV (reference sequence). The CDR3 reads CASSLYRTGALHGYTF. CDR3 DNA: TGTGCCAGCAGTTTATATAGGACAGGCGCCCTTCATGGCTACACCTTC.

This clone occurred once. The V gene is TRBV7-3, the J gene TRBJ1-2; D is possibly TRBD1 (6 bases). This CDR3 contains 14 residues. Germline lookup yields CDR1 SGHTA and CDR2 FQGTGA. Trimming left V 2 bases short and J 11 bases short, with 18 bases between. CDR3 in DNA: TGTGCCAGCAGCTTAGCAGGGGATACAAAGAGGTACACCTTC. It yields the protein CASSLAGDTKRYTF.

The CDR3 DNA follows: TGTGCTAGTGGTTTAGGGGTCATGGGGAATGAGCAGTTCTTC. Protein: CASGLGVMGNEQFF. The rearrangement uses TRBV12-5 and TRBJ2-1; D might be TRBD1 (5 bases). Germline loops: CDR1 LGHNT, CDR2 FRNRAP. This CDR3 spans 14 amino acids. Trimming shortened V by 3 bases and J by 7 bases, and 13 bases separated the two germline ends.

The CDR3 reads CASSTSAAGGTETQYF. The CDR3 region has the DNA TGTGCCAGCAGTACCTCCGCAGCGGGAGGTACAGAGACCCAGTACTTC. This chain connects TRBV28 to TRBJ2-5; 9 positions agree with TRBD2. There are 16 residues in the CDR3. Per the germline V gene, CDR1 is MDHEN and CDR2 is SYDVKM. V was clipped by 5 bases and J by 4 bases; unmatched bases: 11.

V gene TRBV11-2 combines with J gene TRBJ2-7; tentative D call: TRBD1 (7 bases). This CDR3 is 14 amino acids long. Between the trimmed V and J ends, which lost 6 bases and 4 bases, there was a span of 16 bases. The germline CDR1 and CDR2 sequences are SGHAT and FQNNGV. CDR3 residues: CASSLSAGGYEQYF. The CDR3 bases are TGTGCCAGCAGTCTAAGCGCAGGGGGGTACGAGCAGTACTTC.

The genes are TRBV19 and TRBJ2-7, with D hard to call. Germline-derived CDR1 and CDR2 are LNHDA and SQIVND (reference sequence). Trimming stripped 5 bases from V and 4 bases from J, with 9 bases between. The CDR3 spans 12 residues. CDR3 loop: CASSPPGYEQYF. The CDR3 DNA reads TGTGCCAGTAGTCCCCCCGGGTACGAGCAGTACTTC.

This chain links TRBV19 with TRBJ2-7; D perhaps matches TRBD1 (5 bases). Germline-derived CDR1 and CDR2 are LNHDA and SQIVND (reference sequence). The V end was cut by 4 bases, the J end by 4 bases, with 14 bases between. The CDR3 is made up of 14 amino acids. The CDR3 loop is CASSKTLTEYEQYF. The CDR3 nucleotides are TGTGCCAGTAGTAAAACGCTGACAGAATACGAGCAGTACTTC.

The chain joins TRBV2 to TRBJ1-4; a weak D match, TRBD1 (6 bases). The CDR3 loop spans 14 amino acids. Trimming took 4 bases from V and 10 from J, leaving 16 bases between them. Germline V gene data show CDR1 as SNHLY and CDR2 as FYNNEI. CDR3 in amino acids: CASSGGQGYGKLFF. The DNA of the CDR3 is TGTGCCAGCAGTGGGGGGCAGGGTTATGGAAAACTGTTTTTT.

The chain combines TRBV5-5 with TRBJ2-2; 9 nucleotides line up with TRBD1. The CDR3 runs 18 residues. J gave up 6 bases and V 0 bases, and 12 bases lay outside the gene matches. Per germline, CDR1 SGHKS and CDR2 YYEKEE (reference sequence). The CDR3 protein is CASSLAVRQGDTAGELFF. The CDR3 nucleotides are TGTGCCAGCAGCTTGGCGGTCCGACAGGGGGATACCGCCGGGGAGCTGTTTTTT.